The sequence of this T cell receptor beta chain was determined in a study of CD4+ T cells in melanoma. Assay: immunoSEQ multiplex PCR; the TCRdb copy retains only in-frame clones and omits some. This table holds about 9,900 clones, about 70% found once. Germline V gene sequence: CDR1 SGHAT, CDR2 FQDESV (reference sequence). The CDR3 is made up of 15 amino acids. V gave up 2 bases and J gave up 0 bases, with 10 bases separating them. Material for sequencing was peripheral blood. The sequence came from a human donor with melanoma. The chain joins TRBV11-1 to TRBJ1-1; D unresolved. CDR3 residues: CASSLWEIMNTEAFF. The CDR3 region has the DNA TGTGCCAGCAGCTTATGGGAAATAATGAACACTGAAGCTTTCTTT.